This T cell receptor beta chain was observed in a study of cytomegalovirus exposure and HLA in healthy donors. Overall study findings and caveats: Later on, analysis showed that most CMV-associated TCR beta chains appeared to be HLA-restricted.

The PCR ran on 60 Vbeta and 13 Jbeta primers. TCRdb keeps only in-frame clones here, not all; method: immunoSEQ multiplex PCR. The sample shows approximately 170,000 clones, over 70% of them seen only once. On this clone: Its cognate antigen is unknown.

Every donor was a healthy person donating bone marrow. The sample taken for sequencing was PBMCs. The sequence derives from a boy under 10 years old in good health and CMV-seronegative.

CDR3 DNA sequence: TGTGCCAGCAGTCCCAGAAGCAATGAGCAGTTCTTC. It is translated as CASSPRSNEQFF. The V and J genes are TRBV27 and TRBJ2-1; D is unresolved. The CDR3 spans 12 residues. Germline CDR1 MNHEY, CDR2 SMNVEV (reference sequence). Trimming took off 5 bases at V and 6 bases at J, with 8 bases between the two ends.